This is a list of T cell receptor beta chains from one sample in a study of CD8 T cells in ankylosing spondylitis. One entry per CDR3 protein results from TCRdb running MiXCR on the 5' RACE reads. The sample consists of about 400,000 distinct CDR3 sequences, about 20% of them appearing once. The sample taken for sequencing was blood, either unsorted or a sorted T cell fraction (not recorded which). These receptors all stem from a male donor with ankylosing spondylitis or in good health (not recorded which). Each CDR3 is given with its conserved first and last residue. D genes are given only for firm matches. Clone size is given for some rows only: seen once, a few or many times, or a class if the clone is expanded.

j_call clone_size v_call d_call cdr3_nt cdr3_aa
TRBJ2-2 many TRBV12-3/TRBV12-4 . TGTGCCAGCAGTCCGGACCCCGGAGGAAACACCGGGGAGCTGTTTTTT CASSPDPGGNTGELFF
TRBJ2-1 once TRBV11-2 TRBD2 TGTGCCAGCAGGGTACTAGCGGGGGCCCTTTCAGAGCAGTTCTTC CASRVLAGALSEQFF
TRBJ1-6 . TRBV9 . TGTGCCAGCAGCGTAGCCGGGGACAAACTTTCACCCCTCCACTTT CASSVAGDKLSPLHF
TRBJ2-5 few TRBV4-2 TRBD2 TGTGCCAGCAGCCAAGACGGACTAGCGGGGGGTGGGCAAGAGACCCAGTACTTC CASSQDGLAGGGQETQYF
TRBJ1-3 few TRBV27 . TGTGCCAGCAGGCGAGGGGGTGGAAACACCATATATTTT CASRRGGGNTIYF
TRBJ2-2 . TRBV24-1 . TGTGCCACCAGTGATTTGTTCGATGGGACCGGGGAGCTGTTTTTT CATSDLFDGTGELFF
TRBJ2-7 few TRBV5-1 . TGCGCCAGCAGCTTGGATGCGTCCGAGCAGTACTTC CASSLDASEQYF
TRBJ2-7 . TRBV4-2 . TGTGCCAGCAGCCATCTCCCGGTTATTACGAGCTACGAGCAGTACTTC CASSHLPVITSYEQYF
TRBJ2-1 few TRBV20-1 TRBD2 TGCAGTCCTTGGGGGGAGGGTGAGCAGTTCTTC CSPWGEGEQFF
TRBJ1-4 few TRBV4-1 . TGCGCCAGCAGCCATACCAATGAAAAACTGTTTTTT CASSHTNEKLFF
TRBJ1-6 . TRBV9 . TGTGCCAGCAGCGATCAGGCTTACGCAGAGTCACCCCTCCACTTT CASSDQAYAESPLHF
TRBJ2-4 once TRBV11-1 TRBD2 TGTGCCAGCAGCGCCCGACTAGCTGTAGCCAAAAACATTCAGTACTTC CASSARLAVAKNIQYF
TRBJ2-5 few TRBV6-5 TRBD1 TGTGCCAGCAGTTACTCACAGGGGCAGGAGACCCAGTACTTC CASSYSQGQETQYF
TRBJ2-1 many TRBV29-1 . TGCAGCGTTGATGGGACGCTCACTGAGCAGTTCTTC CSVDGTLTEQFF
TRBJ2-3 . TRBV9 . TGTGCCAGCAGCGTAAACCCGACGGCGCAGTATTTT CASSVNPTAQYF
TRBJ2-1 . TRBV4-2 . TGTGCCAGCAGCCAAGGTCTGGTCTCGGCCAATGAGCAGTTCTTC CASSQGLVSANEQFF
TRBJ1-1 many TRBV12-3/TRBV12-4 . TGTGCCAGCAGTTTGAGTGCGGAAGCTTTCTTT CASSLSAEAFF
TRBJ2-7 . TRBV28 TRBD1 TGTGCCAGCAATGGACAGGGACGGTCCTACGAGCAGTACTTC CASNGQGRSYEQYF